This TCR beta chain comes out of a study of cytomegalovirus exposure and HLA in healthy donors. Study details: HLA-typed donors contributed some 87 million unique TCRs, which were held in an early data release.

The CDR3 spans 15 residues. The V gene end was trimmed by 6 bases and the J gene end by 9 bases; junction bases not matched to a gene: 7. Germline V lookup: CDR1 MDHEN, CDR2 SYDVKM. Each donor's status was that of a healthy bone marrow donor. As to this clone: Antigen specificity is unknown.

The study's findings and limits: Later genetic work tied a missense DCLRE1C variant to beta-chain V and J trimming. Overall, under 200 TCR beta chains were annotated as cytomegalovirus-associated.

PCR employed 60 Vbeta and 13 Jbeta primers. Measured with immunoSEQ multiplex PCR; TCRdb has only the in-frame clones, and not every one. Among about 170,000 clones listed, more than 80% were seen once. The clonotype was recovered from a male donor in good health and CMV-seronegative. This rearrangement joins TRBV28 to TRBJ2-1, with TRBD2 matching 14 bases. The sequenced sample was PBMCs. The CDR3 bases are TGTGCCAGCAGCCCCGGGACTAGCGGGAGCTCTGAGCAGTTCTTC. Its translation: CASSPGTSGSSEQFF.